The rows below give T cell receptor beta chains drawn from one sample of a study of breast tumors, draining lymph nodes, adjacent tissues. TCRdb fed the multiplex PCR reads into MiXCR, producing one record per CDR3 protein. The sample shows tens of thousands of distinct CDR3 sequences, approximately 22% of them seen only once. Sequenced: breast tumor tissue. These receptors all come from a female donor with breast cancer. Some clones in this sample may be carry-over from other donors' samples. Each CDR3 is given with its conserved first and last residue. The D gene is left open where the match is weak. Not all rows give a size; the values are once, few, many and, for expanded clones, a class.

clone_size d_call j_call v_call cdr3_nt cdr3_aa
- - TRBJ1-5 TRBV20-1 TGCAGTGCTAGGGGAGGGGATCAGCCCCAGCATTTT CSARGGDQPQHF
- TRBD1 TRBJ1-2 TRBV24-1 TGTGCCACCAGTGATCCCGTCGGGACAGGGAATGGCTACACCTTC CATSDPVGTGNGYTF
many - TRBJ2-2 TRBV6-1 TGTGCCACCGAACCACCAATGGGGTGGGGGACCGGGGAGCTGTTTTTT CATEPPMGWGTGELFF
few TRBD2 TRBJ2-6 TRBV28 TGTGCCAGCAGCCCCGGGACTAGCGCCTCTGGGGCCAACGTCCTGACTTTC CASSPGTSASGANVLTF
many TRBD2 TRBJ2-7 TRBV11-1 TGTGCCAGCAGCCCCCGACTAGCGGGAGGTTTCTACGAGCAGTACTTC CASSPRLAGGFYEQYF
many - TRBJ2-3 TRBV7-8 TGTGCCAGCAGCCTAGAGCCGGTGGTTGATACGCAGTATTTT CASSLEPVVDTQYF
many - TRBJ1-2 TRBV20-1 TGCAGTGCTAGAGATAACGGACAGCCCCATGGCTACACCTTC CSARDNGQPHGYTF
many - TRBJ2-7 TRBV7-2 TGTGCCAGCAGCCTGGATTTTGTATCGGCCTACGAGCAGTACTTC CASSLDFVSAYEQYF
few - TRBJ2-5 TRBV28 TGTGCCAGCAGGAACATCCGGGACACCGAATCCCGCCAAGAGACCCAGTACTTC CASRNIRDTESRQETQYF
many - TRBJ2-5 TRBV10-3 TGTGCCATCAGCACAGGGAAGGAGACCCAGTACTTC CAISTGKETQYF
many TRBD1 TRBJ1-2 TRBV12-3/TRBV12-4 TGTGCCAGCAGTTCCGGACAGGGGGCTTCTGGCTACACCTTC CASSSGQGASGYTF
many - TRBJ2-7 TRBV27 TGTGCCAGCAGTTACGGGGGACGCCCCTACGAGCAGTACTTC CASSYGGRPYEQYF
many - TRBJ2-1 TRBV3-1 TGTGCCAGCAGCAAGACAGCAGAAGGGAATAGGGAGCAGTTCTTC CASSKTAEGNREQFF
- - TRBJ2-1 TRBV5-1 TGCGCCAGCAGTAAAGAGACGGGCAGCTCCTACAATGAGCAGTTCTTC CASSKETGSSYNEQFF
few TRBD2 TRBJ2-5 TRBV3-1 TGTGCCAGCAGCCATCTAGCGGGAGCACAAGAGACCCAGTACTTC CASSHLAGAQETQYF
- - TRBJ2-5 TRBV30 TGTGCCTGGAGTGTAGTTTGGGGGGAGACCCAGTACTTC CAWSVVWGETQYF
few - TRBJ1-6 TRBV28 TGTGCCAGCGCCAGGGACTCACCCCTCCACTTT CASARDSPLHF
many TRBD1 TRBJ2-6 TRBV15 TGTGCCACCAGCAGTCCGGGACAGGGGCCCGGGGCCAACGTCCTGACTTTC CATSSPGQGPGANVLTF
few - TRBJ1-1 TRBV5-1 TGCGCCAGCAGCTTTGAGGGGACCACTGAAGCTTTCTTT CASSFEGTTEAFF
many - TRBJ1-4 TRBV9 TGTGCCAGCAGCAAATATGGGTCGGCTAATGAAAAACTGTTTTTT CASSKYGSANEKLFF
few TRBD2 TRBJ2-1 TRBV20-1 TGCAGTGCTAGAGATTGGACTAGCGGGGGGAACAATGAGCAGTTCTTC CSARDWTSGGNNEQFF
many - TRBJ2-3 TRBV5-8 TGTGCCAGCAGCCCCCTGGGTTACGGCACAGATACGCAGTATTTT CASSPLGYGTDTQYF
many - TRBJ1-2 TRBV7-9 TGTGCCAGCAGCTTAGCGCTAAGGCTCGGTGGCTACACCTTC CASSLALRLGGYTF
many - TRBJ1-2 TRBV30 TGTGCCTGGAGTGCCTCCCTCAGGGGATTGCGGTATGGCTACACCTTC CAWSASLRGLRYGYTF